This record covers a single T cell receptor beta chain. Antigen: not known. The junction shows a germline mismatch at one end, possibly a read error. This record belongs to a study of OX40 agonist ivuxolimab in advanced cancers. Study-wide context: The dose of intravenous ivuxolimab that patients received every 2 weeks ranged from 0.01 to 10 mg/kg.

Study conclusions and caveats: On average, CD8+ T cells showed a greater number of expanded clones than CD4+.

The repertoire was sequenced with immunoSEQ multiplex PCR; TCRdb's copy has only in-frame clones and lacks some. The data show about 82,000 clones, 90% seen once. Germline assignment: CDR1 MGHRA and CDR2 YSYEKL. This CDR3 has 15 residues. The clonotype was recovered from an adult with an advanced solid tumor such as melanoma, head and neck, liver or kidney cancer. V and J are TRBV4-1 and TRBJ2-1; D call uncertain. The source was CD4+ or CD8+ T cells sorted from blood, collected in a trial of the OX40 agonist ivuxolimab. Written as DNA, the CDR3 is TGCGCCAGCAGTCAAGTGCCGTTATCCTACAATGAGCAGTTCTTC. Its translation is CASSQVPLSYNEQFF.